A selection of T cell receptor beta chains follows, all from one sample in a study of cytomegalovirus exposure and HLA in healthy donors. Sequencing was performed with immunoSEQ multiplex PCR; in TCRdb, only in-frame clones are kept and a portion is missing. Here the sample spans under 55,000 clones, roughly 73% being singletons. The specimen was PBMCs. The receptors here all came from a man younger than 35 in good health and CMV-seronegative. The CDR3 runs from the conserved cysteine through the conserved F or W. The D gene is left open where the match is weak. Expanded clones are given a class, and other clones once, few, many or no size at all.

V	J	D	size	length	DNA	CDR3
TRBV30	TRBJ1-2	TRBD1	.	15	TGTGCCTGTCCCGGACAGGGGGAGGCCTTCTATGGCTACACCTTC	CACPGQGEAFYGYTF
TRBV11-2	TRBJ2-7	TRBD2	.	17	TGTGCCAGCAGCTTAGGGGGACTAGCGGTTCCCTCCTACGAGCAGTACTTC	CASSLGGLAVPSYEQYF
TRBV10-3	TRBJ2-1	.	few	11	TGTGCCATCACGGCGGGTGCCGAGCAGTTCTTC	CAITAGAEQFF
TRBV28	TRBJ1-1	TRBD1	.	11	TGTGCCAGCAGGCTCGGGACAGGAGCTTTCTTT	CASRLGTGAFF
TRBV11-3	TRBJ2-7	.	.	13	TGTGCCAGCAGCCCGACTAGTTCCTACGAGCAGTACTTC	CASSPTSSYEQYF
TRBV7-9	TRBJ1-1	.	few	14	TGTGCCAGCAGCTTAGGGCTTGGTAACACTGAAGCTTTCTTT	CASSLGLGNTEAFF
TRBV5-6	TRBJ1-2	TRBD1	few	15	TGTGCCAGCAGCCGAGGGACAGGGGGCAACTATGGCTACACCTTC	CASSRGTGGNYGYTF
TRBV5-1	TRBJ2-1	.	.	13	TGCGCCAGCAGCATACAGCCCGGGGATGAGCAGTTCTTC	CASSIQPGDEQFF
TRBV6-5	TRBJ2-3	TRBD2	.	16	TGTGCCAGCAGTTACTTTAGCGGGGCTAGCACAGATACGCAGTATTTT	CASSYFSGASTDTQYF
TRBV5-6	TRBJ2-3	TRBD2	.	19	TGTGCCAGCAGCTCACGAGACTACTGGACTAGCGGGAGCACAGATACGCAGTATTTT	CASSSRDYWTSGSTDTQYF
TRBV5-8	TRBJ2-1	TRBD1	.	17	TGTGCCAGCAGCTTGGCCTACTCGGGACAGGGGGCATATGAGCAGTTCTTC	CASSLAYSGQGAYEQFF
TRBV6-6	TRBJ1-1	.	.	14	TGTGCCAGCAGTGATCAACAGGAGAACACTGAAGCTTTCTTT	CASSDQQENTEAFF
TRBV28	TRBJ2-5	.	.	12	TGTGCCAGCAGCCGAAACCGGGAGACCCAGTACTTC	CASSRNRETQYF
TRBV25-1	TRBJ2-7	.	few	11	TGTGCCAGCAGTGAATTCGACGAGCAGTACTTC	CASSEFDEQYF
TRBV6-5	TRBJ2-7	TRBD2	once	15	TGTGCCAGCAGTTCGGAGGGACTAGCTCTCTACGAGCAGTACTTC	CASSSEGLALYEQYF
TRBV6-5	TRBJ2-5	.	.	13	TGTGCCAGCAGTTACGGCAAAAAAGAGACCCAGTACTTC	CASSYGKKETQYF
TRBV7-9	TRBJ2-7	.	few	12	TGTGCCAGCACAGGGGGACTCGGGGAGCAGTACTTC	CASTGGLGEQYF
TRBV7-9	TRBJ2-7	TRBD1	few	15	TGTGCCAGCAGCTCAGCCCGGACAGGGAACTACGAGCAGTACTTC	CASSSARTGNYEQYF
TRBV4-2	TRBJ2-1	TRBD2	.	15	TGTGCCAGCAGCCGTACTAGCGGGACCTACAATGAGCAGTTCTTC	CASSRTSGTYNEQFF
TRBV28	TRBJ1-4	.	once	15	TGTGCCAGCAGCCTCATCTTGGACATCCAAGAAAAACTGTTTTTT	CASSLILDIQEKLFF
TRBV9	TRBJ1-1	.	.	14	TGTGCCAGCCACGCTCTGGGGCGGGGAGGTGAAGCTTTCTTT	CASHALGRGGEAFF
TRBV6-5	TRBJ2-7	.	once	15	TGTGCCAGCAGTCCTCCCTCGTGGCAGACCTACGAGCAGTACTTC	CASSPPSWQTYEQYF
TRBV29-1	TRBJ2-7	.	.	11	TGCAGCGTTGATGGGGCCCACGAGCAGTACTTC	CSVDGAHEQYF
TRBV4-2	TRBJ2-1	TRBD2	.	17	TGTGCCAGCAGCCAAGAAGGAGGAAGCGGGAGTGGGAATGAGCAGTTCTTC	CASSQEGGSGSGNEQFF
TRBV4-3	TRBJ2-2	TRBD1	.	15	TGCGCCAGCAGCTTGAGGGGGCAGAACACCGGGGAGCTGTTTTTT	CASSLRGQNTGELFF
TRBV29-1	TRBJ2-5	TRBD2	.	13	TGCAGCGTTGCTCGGGGGGGATCGCAGACCCAGTACTTC	CSVARGGSQTQYF
TRBV5-1	TRBJ2-7	.	.	14	TGCGCCAGCAGCCACGGGACTTGGGCGAGGGAGCAGTACTTC	CASSHGTWAREQYF
TRBV25-1	TRBJ1-1	.	.	14	TGTGCCAGCAGTGTAATGGGCGCCCACACTGAAGCTTTCTTT	CASSVMGAHTEAFF
TRBV2	TRBJ1-1	.	.	12	TGTGCCAGCGAGGGACAGAACACTGAAGCTTTCTTT	CASEGQNTEAFF
TRBV2	TRBJ1-5	TRBD1	.	15	TGTGCCAGCAACACCGGGACAGGGGACTGGCGGCCCCAGCATTTT	CASNTGTGDWRPQHF
TRBV4-1	TRBJ2-1	TRBD2	.	15	TGCGCCAGCAGCCCCGGACTAGCGGGAGTGAGTGAGCAGTTCTTC	CASSPGLAGVSEQFF
TRBV28	TRBJ1-2	.	few	13	TGTGCCAGCAGTTTACTCAGTAACTATGGCTACACCTTC	CASSLLSNYGYTF
TRBV6-4	TRBJ2-1	.	.	16	TGTGCCAGCAGTGACTCTTGGCGGAGCTCCTACAATGAGCAGTTCTTC	CASSDSWRSSYNEQFF
TRBV20-1	TRBJ1-2	.	.	10	TGCAGTGCTAGAGCCGACATACACGCCTTC	CSARADIHAF
TRBV30	TRBJ1-1	.	.	11	TGTGCCTGGAGGGGTGGGCCCCAAGCTTTCTTT	CAWRGGPQAFF
TRBV2	TRBJ1-1	TRBD1	.	15	TGTGCCAGCAGTAAACCCGGGACAGGGAAAACTGAAGCTTTCTTT	CASSKPGTGKTEAFF
TRBV7-9	TRBJ1-1	.	.	13	TGTGCCAGCAGCTCATCCGGGGGGACTGAAGCTTTCTTT	CASSSSGGTEAFF
TRBV28	TRBJ1-2	.	.	13	TGTGCCAGCAGTTTATCGGTACGTTTTGGCTACACCTTC	CASSLSVRFGYTF
TRBV2	TRBJ2-3	.	few	15	TGTGCCAGCAGTGGTCCGGTTACTAGCACAGATACGCAGTATTTT	CASSGPVTSTDTQYF
TRBV30	TRBJ1-5	.	.	15	TGTGCCTGGATTGAGGCGGGGCCGGTGAATCAGCCCCAGCATTTT	CAWIEAGPVNQPQHF
TRBV6-5	TRBJ2-2	.	.	14	TGTGCCAGCAGCCAAGACAGGAACACCGGGGAGCTGTTTTTT	CASSQDRNTGELFF
TRBV11-2	TRBJ2-7	TRBD1	.	14	TGTGCCAGCAGCCCTCGACAGGGTAGGTACGAGCAGTACTTC	CASSPRQGRYEQYF
TRBV30	TRBJ2-7	.	.	13	TGTGCCTGGAGTGTTTCACAGGCCTACGAGCAGTACTTC	CAWSVSQAYEQYF
TRBV30	TRBJ1-1	.	.	14	TGTGCCTGGAGTGTACCGGGGGGACGGACTGAAGCTTTCTTT	CAWSVPGGRTEAFF
TRBV5-1	TRBJ1-3	TRBD1	.	15	TGCGCCAGCTCCCGGGACAGTGCTTTTGGAAACACCATATATTTT	CASSRDSAFGNTIYF
TRBV4-1	TRBJ2-3	TRBD1	.	17	TGCGCCAGCAGCCAAACTACCCACAGGGGTGGCACAGATACGCAGTATTTT	CASSQTTHRGGTDTQYF
TRBV30	TRBJ2-5	.	.	16	TGTGCCTGGAGTGTACTTTCGACAGGCCCCCAAGAGACCCAGTACTTC	CAWSVLSTGPQETQYF
TRBV5-6	TRBJ1-1	.	few	12	TGTGCCAGCAGCCTCTACCAGGGTGAAGCTTTCTTT	CASSLYQGEAFF
TRBV28	TRBJ2-4	.	.	14	TGTGCCAGCAGTTATGTAGTAGCCAAAAACATTCAGTACTTC	CASSYVVAKNIQYF
TRBV11-2	TRBJ2-2	.	.	14	TGTGCCAGCAGCCGCCGGGGGAACACCGGGGAGCTGTTTTTT	CASSRRGNTGELFF
TRBV27	TRBJ2-1	.	once	14	TGTGCCAGCACAAGGTGGGGCTCCGACTATGAGCAGTTCTTC	CASTRWGSDYEQFF
TRBV9	TRBJ2-1	.	.	15	TGTGCCAGCACCGGACTCTCCGGTCCCTACAATGAGCAGTTCTTC	CASTGLSGPYNEQFF
TRBV28	TRBJ2-7	TRBD1	.	14	TGTGCCAGCAGTACAGGGGGCCTCGGCTACGAGCAGTACTTC	CASSTGGLGYEQYF